One sample yielded the 14 T cell receptor beta chains listed below, sequenced in a study of CD8 T cells in ankylosing spondylitis. TCRdb re-analysed the 5' RACE reads in MiXCR, keeping a single row per CDR3 protein. Found here are 250,000 to 350,000 distinct CDR3 sequences, around 20% of them singletons; the top ten hold less than 9.5%. The sample consisted of blood, either unsorted or a sorted T cell fraction (not recorded which). The receptors come from a male donor with ankylosing spondylitis or in good health (not recorded which).

The chain uses TRBV7-8 and TRBJ2-2; TRBD1 matches 8 bases. With V trimmed by 3 bases and J by 13 bases, 4 bases remained unmatched. The CDR3 runs 12 residues. Germline CDR1 SGHVS, CDR2 FQNEAQ. CDR3 sequence (DNA): TGTGCCAGCAGCTTTAACAGGGGGTTGCTGTTTTTT. This encodes CASSFNRGLLFF.

This clonotype showed up just a few times. The J gene is TRBJ1-5, the V gene TRBV6-1; unclear D gene. CDR1 and CDR2 from the germline V gene are MNHNS and SASEGT. V dropped 0 bases and J dropped 1 base, with 10 bases sitting between them. The CDR3 totals 16 residues. The CDR3: CASSEALVASNQPQHF. The CDR3 bases are TGTGCCAGCAGTGAAGCGCTGGTGGCGAGCAATCAGCCCCAGCATTTT.

This chain joins TRBV10-3 and TRBJ2-3, with 8 bases aligning to TRBD2. After removal of 0 bases from V and 0 bases from J, the junction contained 5 bases not matched to a gene. Looked up from germline, CDR1 is ENHRY and CDR2 is SYGVKD. CDR3 length equals 17 residues. The CDR3 region has the DNA TGTGCCATCAGTGAGTCCGGCGGGGGGCCGAGCACAGATACGCAGTATTTT. Translating it yields CAISESGGGPSTDTQYF.

The chain is built from TRBV7-9 and TRBJ2-7, with D unresolved. CDR1 is SEHNR and CDR2 is FQNEAQ in the germline V gene (reference sequence). The CDR3 is made up of 13 amino acids. Trimming left V 5 bases short and J 1 base short, with 9 bases between. The DNA of the CDR3 is TGTGCCAGCAGCCCAACCCTTTCCTACGAGCAGTACGTC. This sequence encodes CASSPTLSYEQYV.

CDR3 DNA sequence: TGTGCCAGCAGTGACCGGACAGGCACGGGGAATAATTCACCCCTCCACTTT. It encodes CASSDRTGTGNNSPLHF. The rearrangement uses TRBV6-2 or TRBV6-3 and TRBJ1-6; 7 positions match TRBD1. Germline-derived CDR1 and CDR2 are MNHEY and SVGEGT. The V and J ends lost 5 bases and 5 bases, in that order; junction bases with no gene match: 12. This CDR3 has 17 amino acids.

This clonotype came up a few times. The rearrangement uses TRBV18 and TRBJ2-1; perhaps TRBD2 as D (6 bases). CDR3 length: 15 amino acids. Germline assignment: CDR1 KGHSH and CDR2 LQKENI. V was pared by 5 bases and J by 0 bases, with 11 bases between. The CDR3, as DNA: TGTGCCAGCTCAGGCTCCGGGAGCTCCTACAATGAGCAGTTCTTC. It translates to CASSGSGSSYNEQFF.

The sample holds a few counts of this clonotype. The rearrangement links TRBV5-1 to TRBJ1-1; 9 bases agree with TRBD1. CDR1 is SGHRS and CDR2 is YFSETQ in the germline V gene. V lost 3 bases, J lost 0 bases, and 6 bases stayed unmatched. There are 16 residues in the CDR3. CDR3 sequence: CASSSGTGTLNTEAFF. CDR3 in DNA: TGCGCCAGCAGCTCTGGGACAGGGACATTGAACACTGAAGCTTTCTTT.

This clonotype was recorded a few times. The chain has TRBV5-1 and TRBJ2-2; tentative D call: TRBD2 (5 bases). The CDR3 runs to 16 residues. V lost 0 bases to trimming and J lost 4 bases, with 13 bases between them. Germline V gene lookup returns CDR1 SGHRS and CDR2 YFSETQ. The CDR3 region is CASSLAVGGATGELFF. CDR3 coding DNA: TGCGCCAGCAGCTTGGCCGTCGGAGGAGCCACCGGGGAGCTGTTTTTT.

This clonotype was detected a few times. The chain has TRBV7-2 and TRBJ1-6; no clear D gene. V was shortened by 4 bases and J by 11 bases, with 18 bases between the two germline ends. The germline V gene has CDR1 SGHTA and CDR2 FQGNSA. CDR3 length: 15 amino acids. The CDR3 DNA follows: TGTGCCAGCAGCTCAGAGGTGGGGAGAGTGGCACCCCTCCACTTT. Protein product: CASSSEVGRVAPLHF. Using reference TRBV7-2 and TRBJ1-6 for the parts outside the CDR3, the full variable domain is GAGVSQSPSNKVTEKGKDVELRCDPISGHTALYWYRQSLGQGLEFLIYFQGNSAPDKSGLPSDRFSAERTGGSVSTLTIQRTQQEDSAVYLCASSSEVGRVAPLHFGNGTRLTVT.

The rearrangement links TRBV12-3 or TRBV12-4 to TRBJ2-3; the match to TRBD2 covers 10 bases. V lost 8 bases to trimming and J lost 4 bases; unmatched junction nucleotides: 3. The CDR3 has 13 amino acids. The CDR3 DNA reads as TGTGCCAGCGAGCGGGAGGGACCAGATACGCAGTATTTT. Protein sequence: CASEREGPDTQYF.

The chain combines TRBV19 with TRBJ2-7; D unclear. Trimming removed 7 bases at V and 4 bases at J, with 17 bases between. The CDR3 contains 14 residues. Germline lookup yields CDR1 LNHDA and CDR2 SQIVND (reference sequence). The CDR3 reads CASTRPNHGYEQYV. DNA for the CDR3: TGTGCCAGTACCAGGCCTAATCATGGGTACGAGCAGTACGTC.

This clonotype was seen at least ten times. The chain combines TRBV27 with TRBJ2-4; D may be TRBD2 (5 bases). The CDR3 has 15 residues. The germline gives CDR1 MNHEY, CDR2 SMNVEV (reference sequence). Trimming cost V 6 bases and J 4 bases, with 16 bases left between them. Here the CDR3 DNA reads TGTGCCAGCAGCGTGGGTCCGGGGTCTAAAAACATTCAGTACTTC. This sequence encodes CASSVGPGSKNIQYF.

This chain's CDR3 is CASSPSGRLIGELFF. The CDR3 DNA reads TGTGCCAGCAGTCCTAGCGGGAGGTTGATCGGGGAGCTGTTTTTT. V usage is TRBV27 and J usage is TRBJ2-2; 11 bases align to TRBD2. Trimming removed 5 bases from V and 7 bases from J; junction bases left unmatched: 6. CDR3 length equals 15 residues. Per the germline V gene, CDR1 is MNHEY and CDR2 is SMNVEV (reference sequence).

The chain is built from TRBV5-1 and TRBJ2-5; 9 nucleotides align to TRBD1. The V segment lost 4 bases and the J segment 5 bases; nucleotides outside the gene matches: 6. This CDR3 has 14 amino acids. Germline lookup yields CDR1 SGHRS and CDR2 YFSETQ. The CDR3 sequence is CASSKDRGGETQYF. The DNA of the CDR3 is TGCGCCAGCAGCAAGGACAGGGGAGGCGAGACCCAGTACTTC.